Below, 21 T cell receptor beta chains from the same sample are listed, as sequenced in a study of T cell responses to AZD1222 COVID-19 vaccine. The assay was immunoSEQ multiplex PCR, and TCRdb's table has in-frame clones only and misses some. The sample lists about 94,000 clones, roughly 90% occurring once. The sequencing used peripheral blood, collected 28 days after the second AZD1222 dose. The source is an adult who received the AZD1222 COVID-19 vaccine.

This rearrangement joins TRBV29-1 to TRBJ2-1, with 7 positions matching TRBD2. CDR1 is SQVTM, CDR2 ANQGSEA, per germline. CDR3 length: 15 residues. V trimming: 6 bases; J trimming: 4 bases; junction bases outside the gene matches: 12. The CDR3 DNA follows: TGCAGCGTCCGCTCCCCGGGGGGAAAATACAATGAGCAGTTCTTC. Amino acid sequence: CSVRSPGGKYNEQFF.

V is TRBV19 and J is TRBJ1-1, with D perhaps matching TRBD1 (5 bases). The V end lost 0 bases, the J end lost 6 bases, and 14 bases lay between the germline ends. CDR1 and CDR2 from the germline V gene are LNHDA and SQIVND (reference sequence). This CDR3 comprises 15 residues. CDR3 region: CASSIDPRGVAEAFF. CDR3 nucleotides: TGTGCCAGTAGTATAGATCCTAGGGGCGTAGCTGAAGCTTTCTTT.

This clone was found once. CDR3 sequence (DNA): TGTGCCAGCAGCCCAGCCTACGAGCAGTACTTC. This gives the protein CASSPAYEQYF. The chain is built from TRBV5-6 and TRBJ2-7; D uncertain. The CDR3 is made up of 11 amino acids. V was pared by 4 bases and J by 2 bases, with 4 bases between. CDR1 is SGHDT and CDR2 is YYEEEE in the germline V gene.

The CDR3 DNA follows: TGTGCCAGCTCCTTACCCCCCCCAGGAGATGGCTACACCTTC. Protein: CASSLPPPGDGYTF. This chain connects TRBV18 to TRBJ1-2; D unresolved. CDR1 and CDR2 (germline): KGHSH, LQKENI. This CDR3 has 14 residues. V was cut by 6 bases and J by 6 bases, with 17 bases left in between. The entire variable domain, with the rest obtained from reference TRBV18 and TRBJ1-2, is as follows: NAGVMQNPRHLVRRRGQEARLRCSPMKGHSHVYWYRQLPEEGLKFMVYLQKENIIDESGMPKERFSAEFPKEGPSILRIQQVVRGDSAAYFCASSLPPPGDGYTFGSGTRLTVV.

The chain couples TRBV6-5 to TRBJ2-3; tentatively, D is TRBD1 (6 bases). Germline V gene sequence: CDR1 MNHEY, CDR2 SVGAGI. This CDR3 spans 15 amino acids. The V gene lost 4 bases and the J gene lost 6 bases, with 17 bases spanning the gap. The DNA of the CDR3 is TGTGCCAGCAGTTCTTGGACAGAAAAATCCGATACGCAGTATTTT. Its protein is CASSSWTEKSDTQYF.

There are a few counts of this clone. The V and J genes are TRBV27 and TRBJ2-1; TRBD2 aligns across 7 bases. The V segment lost 3 bases and the J segment 5 bases; nucleotides outside the gene matches: 7. Germline lookup yields CDR1 MNHEY and CDR2 SMNVEV (reference sequence). The CDR3 is 15 amino acids. The CDR3 sequence: CASSLGGVLNNEQFF. The CDR3 region has the DNA TGTGCCAGCAGTTTGGGGGGGGTTCTTAACAATGAGCAGTTCTTC.

Comment on this clone: Other nucleotide sequences from this sample produce the same CDR3. The gene calls are TRBV9 and TRBJ1-1, with TRBD1 matching over 7 bases. This CDR3 is built from 14 residues. Germline trimming cut 0 bases from V and 4 bases from J; bases unmatched to any gene: 3. Germline V gives CDR1 SGDLS, CDR2 YYNGEE. CDR3 DNA sequence: TGTGCCAGCAGCGTAGGGCAGGGGGGCACTGAAGCTTTCTTT. As protein: CASSVGQGGTEAFF.

The chain joins TRBV6-4 to TRBJ2-5; D perhaps matches TRBD2 (6 bases). V was trimmed by 6 bases and J by 4 bases, leaving 12 bases between them. Germline V gene sequence: CDR1 MRHNA, CDR2 SNTAGT. This CDR3 is 13 amino acids long. This CDR3 is CASSSQGGETQYF. The CDR3 bases are TGTGCCAGCAGCTCGCAGGGAGGAGAGACCCAGTACTTC.

The rearrangement links TRBV7-3 to TRBJ1-1; perhaps TRBD1 as D (5 bases). Trimming took off 5 bases at V and 4 bases at J, with 17 bases between the two ends. CDR1 is SGHTA and CDR2 is FQGTGA in the germline V gene. This CDR3 is built from 15 residues. The CDR3 here is CASSPTSGWSTEAFF. The CDR3 DNA reads as TGTGCCAGCAGCCCAACCTCAGGGTGGTCCACTGAAGCTTTCTTT.

V is TRBV2 and J is TRBJ2-4, with 11 bases matching TRBD1. Germline V CDR1 and CDR2: SNHLY, FYNNEI. V lost 0 bases to trimming and J lost 8 bases; unmatched junction nucleotides: 6. The length of the CDR3 is 16 residues. CDR3 sequence (DNA): TGTGCCAGCAGTGAAGCGGCCCGGGACAGGGGGGACATTCAGTACTTC. It yields the protein CASSEAARDRGDIQYF. The whole variable domain, remainder taken from reference TRBV2 and TRBJ2-4, is EPEVTQTPSHQVTQMGQEVILRCVPISNHLYFYWYRQILGQKVEFLVSFYNNEISEKSEIFDDQFSVERPDGSNFTLKIRSTKLEDSAMYFCASSEAARDRGDIQYFGAGTRLSVL.

The chain uses TRBV28 and TRBJ2-1, with 7 positions matching TRBD2. V lost 5 bases, J lost 6 bases, and 19 bases stayed unmatched. Germline assignment: CDR1 MDHEN and CDR2 SYDVKM. CDR3 size: 18 residues. CDR3 nucleotides: TGTGCCAGCAGTCTATATGGGTGGCGGGGAGGGCCGAGCAATGAGCAGTTCTTC. Encoded protein: CASSLYGWRGGPSNEQFF.

This chain joins TRBV5-4 and TRBJ2-1; TRBD1 matches at 10 bases. The CDR3 runs to 15 residues. Germline CDR1 reads SGHNT; CDR2 reads YYREEE (reference sequence). Trimming at V came to 2 bases and at J to 8 bases, leaving 7 bases not matched to a gene. The DNA for the CDR3 is TGTGCCAGCAGCTTCAGTAGACAGGGGGCGGATGAGCAGTTCTTC. Translating it yields CASSFSRQGADEQFF.

This clone was recorded once. The V and J genes are TRBV9 and TRBJ1-2, with TRBD1 matching 8 bases. After removal of 4 bases from V and 3 bases from J, the junction contained 8 bases not matched to a gene. CDR1 is SGDLS, CDR2 YYNGEE, per germline. This CDR3 contains 15 residues. The DNA for the CDR3 is TGTGCCAGCAGCCCTTCAGGGACAGGTTACTATGGCTACACCTTC. The encoded protein is CASSPSGTGYYGYTF. The whole variable domain, remainder taken from reference TRBV9 and TRBJ1-2, is DSGVTQTPKHLITATGQRVTLRCSPRSGDLSVYWYQQSLDQGLQFLIQYYNGEERAKGNILERFSAQQFPDLHSELNLSSLELGDSALYFCASSPSGTGYYGYTFGSGTRLTVV.

This chain joins TRBV4-1 and TRBJ2-1; weak D call: TRBD2 (5 bases). The CDR3 contains 15 residues. Germline assignment: CDR1 MGHRA and CDR2 YSYEKL. V was clipped by 0 bases and J by 0 bases, with 6 bases between them. The CDR3 nucleotides are TGCGCCAGCAGCCAAGATCTAGCCTCCTACAATGAGCAGTTCTTC. It encodes CASSQDLASYNEQFF.

This clone was found once. The V gene is TRBV29-1, the J gene TRBJ1-4; D may be TRBD1 (5 bases). This CDR3 is built from 14 residues. Per the germline V gene, CDR1 is SQVTM and CDR2 is ANQGSEA. V lost 2 bases and J lost 10, with 17 bases in between. This CDR3 is CSVEKGDVQGKLFF. For the CDR3, the DNA is TGCAGCGTTGAAAAAGGGGATGTGCAGGGAAAACTGTTTTTT.

The chain recombines TRBV7-9 with TRBJ2-1, with 11 bases aligning to TRBD1. The CDR3 is made up of 16 amino acids. In germline, CDR1 is SEHNR, CDR2 FQNEAQ (reference sequence). Trimming removed 3 bases from V and 6 bases from J; junction bases left unmatched: 7. The DNA of the CDR3 is TGTGCCAGCAGCTTTTTGGGGACAGGGGGTGCCAATGAGCAGTTCTTC. Translating it yields CASSFLGTGGANEQFF.

CDR3 region: CATSRDQETQYF. The CDR3 DNA reads as TGTGCCACCTCCCGGGACCAAGAGACCCAGTACTTC. The chain carries TRBV15 and TRBJ2-5; D unclear. The CDR3 is 12 residues long. The V end was cut by 8 bases, the J end by 0 bases, with 7 bases between. Germline values: CDR1 LNHNV, CDR2 YYDKDF (reference sequence).

The CDR3, as DNA: TGTGCCAGCTCAGGTTCCCAGAACACTGAAGCTTTCTTT. It codes for CASSGSQNTEAFF. This chain uses TRBV18 with TRBJ1-1; D gene ambiguous. With 5 bases removed from V and 1 base from J, the gap between germline ends came to 8 bases. The CDR3 covers 13 residues. CDR1 is KGHSH and CDR2 is LQKENI in the germline V gene.

The chain recombines TRBV7-2 with TRBJ1-2, with a possible D match to TRBD1 (5 bases). Trimming pared 0 bases from V and 8 bases from J, leaving 10 bases between. Germline V CDR1 and CDR2: SGHTA, FQGNSA. The CDR3 extends over 13 amino acids. CDR3 sequence reads: CASSLATAGGYTF. The DNA of the CDR3 is TGTGCCAGCAGCTTAGCCACAGCAGGGGGCTACACCTTC.

The chain couples TRBV2 to TRBJ1-3; D not resolved. Between the trimmed V and J ends, which lost 6 bases and 7 bases, there was a span of 13 bases. CDR3 length: 13 residues. In germline, CDR1 is SNHLY, CDR2 FYNNEI. CDR3 region: CASRFGESNTIYF. DNA of the CDR3: TGTGCCAGCAGATTTGGGGAAAGCAACACCATATATTTT.

The gene calls are TRBV6-5 and TRBJ2-7; D possibly matches TRBD1 or TRBD2 (5 bases each). Germline CDR1 is MNHEY and CDR2 is SVGAGI. CDR3 size: 12 residues. Trimming removed 8 bases from V and 2 bases from J, with 10 bases in between. DNA of the CDR3: TGTGCCAGCCGGGGACCGACCTACGAGCAGTACTTC. Its translation is CASRGPTYEQYF.